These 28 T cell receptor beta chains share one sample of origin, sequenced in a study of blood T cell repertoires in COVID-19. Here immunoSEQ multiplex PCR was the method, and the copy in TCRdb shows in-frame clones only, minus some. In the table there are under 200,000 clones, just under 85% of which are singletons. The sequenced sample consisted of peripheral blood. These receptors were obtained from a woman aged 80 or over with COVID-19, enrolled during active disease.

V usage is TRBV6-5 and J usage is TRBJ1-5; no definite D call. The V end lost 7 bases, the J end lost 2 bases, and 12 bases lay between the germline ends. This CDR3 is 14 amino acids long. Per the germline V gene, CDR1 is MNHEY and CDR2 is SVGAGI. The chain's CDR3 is CASNGLLGNQPQHF. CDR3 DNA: TGTGCCAGCAATGGACTGCTGGGCAATCAGCCCCAGCATTTT.

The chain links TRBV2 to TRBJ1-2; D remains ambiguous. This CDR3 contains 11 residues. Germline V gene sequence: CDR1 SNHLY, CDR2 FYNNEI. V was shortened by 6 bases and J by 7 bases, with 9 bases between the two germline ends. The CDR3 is CASRLGGGYTF. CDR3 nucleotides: TGTGCCAGCAGGTTAGGAGGTGGCTACACCTTC.

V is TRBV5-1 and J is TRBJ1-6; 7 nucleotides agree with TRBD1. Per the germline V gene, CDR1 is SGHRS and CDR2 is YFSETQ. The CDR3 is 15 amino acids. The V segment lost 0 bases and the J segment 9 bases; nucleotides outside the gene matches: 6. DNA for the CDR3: TGCGCCAGCAGCTTGGGGCAGGGGGAAATTTCACCCCTCCACTTT. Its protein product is CASSLGQGEISPLHF. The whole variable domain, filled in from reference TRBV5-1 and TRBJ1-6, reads KAGVTQTPRYLIKTRGQQVTLSCSPISGHRSVSWYQQTPGQGLQFLFEYFSETQRNKGNFPGRFSGRQFSNSRSEMNVSTLELGDSALYLCASSLGQGEISPLHFGNGTRLTVT.

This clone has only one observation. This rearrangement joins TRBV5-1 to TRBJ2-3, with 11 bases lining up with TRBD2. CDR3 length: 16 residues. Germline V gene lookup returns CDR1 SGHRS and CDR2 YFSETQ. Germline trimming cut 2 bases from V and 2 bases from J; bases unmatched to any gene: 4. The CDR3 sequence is CASSLLAGDPTDTQYF. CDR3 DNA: TGCGCCAGCAGCTTACTAGCGGGGGACCCCACAGATACGCAGTATTTT.

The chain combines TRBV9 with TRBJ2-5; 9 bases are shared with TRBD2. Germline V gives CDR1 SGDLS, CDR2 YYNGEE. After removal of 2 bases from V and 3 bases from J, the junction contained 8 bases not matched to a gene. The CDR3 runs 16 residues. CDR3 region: CASSVYSGRGEETQYF. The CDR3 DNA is TGTGCCAGCAGCGTGTATAGCGGGAGAGGTGAAGAGACCCAGTACTTC.

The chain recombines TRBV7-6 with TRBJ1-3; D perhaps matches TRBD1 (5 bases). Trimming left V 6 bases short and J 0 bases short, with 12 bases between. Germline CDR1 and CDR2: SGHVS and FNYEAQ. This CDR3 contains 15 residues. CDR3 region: CASRGTGDSGNTIYF. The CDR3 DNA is TGTGCCAGCAGAGGAACAGGTGACTCTGGAAACACCATATATTTT.

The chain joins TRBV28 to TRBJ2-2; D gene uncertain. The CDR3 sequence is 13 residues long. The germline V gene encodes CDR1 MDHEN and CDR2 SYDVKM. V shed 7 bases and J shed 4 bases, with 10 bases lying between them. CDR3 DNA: TGTGCCAGCACCCCTCGAGGCACCGGGGAGCTGTTTTTT. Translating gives CASTPRGTGELFF.

The CDR3 spells CASRPPQGMNTEAFF. Written as DNA, the CDR3 is TGTGCCAGCAGACCCCCACAGGGGATGAACACTGAAGCTTTCTTT. This chain connects TRBV28 to TRBJ1-1, with TRBD1 matching over 7 bases. Germline V gene data show CDR1 as MDHEN and CDR2 as SYDVKM. CDR3 length: 15 residues. Losses at the gene ends were 6 bases for V and 0 bases for J; bases not matched to a gene: 7.

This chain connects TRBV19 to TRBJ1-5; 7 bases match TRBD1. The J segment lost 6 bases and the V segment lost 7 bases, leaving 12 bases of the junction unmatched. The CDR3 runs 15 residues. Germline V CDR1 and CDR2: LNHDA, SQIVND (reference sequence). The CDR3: CASNGDSFLRQPQHF. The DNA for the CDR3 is TGTGCCAGTAACGGGGACAGCTTCTTACGTCAGCCCCAGCATTTT.

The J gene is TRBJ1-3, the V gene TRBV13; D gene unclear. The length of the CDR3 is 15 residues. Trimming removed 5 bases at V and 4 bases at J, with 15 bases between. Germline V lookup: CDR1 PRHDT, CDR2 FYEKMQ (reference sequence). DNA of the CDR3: TGTGCCAGCAGCCCTACTCTAGCCCGGGGAAACACCATATATTTT. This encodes CASSPTLARGNTIYF.

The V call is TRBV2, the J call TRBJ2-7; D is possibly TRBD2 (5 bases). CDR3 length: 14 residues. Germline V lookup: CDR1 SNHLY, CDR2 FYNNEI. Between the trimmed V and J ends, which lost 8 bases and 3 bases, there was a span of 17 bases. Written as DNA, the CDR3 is TGTGCCAGCCTTCTCGGGGTGGCTTACTACGAGCAGTACTTC. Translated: CASLLGVAYYEQYF.

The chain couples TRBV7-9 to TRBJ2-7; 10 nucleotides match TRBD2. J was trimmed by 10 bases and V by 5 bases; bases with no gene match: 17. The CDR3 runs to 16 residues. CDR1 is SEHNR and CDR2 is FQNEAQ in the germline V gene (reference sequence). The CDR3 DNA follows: TGTGCCAGCAGCCCAGCAGGAAGGCTAGCGGGAGTGTCCCAGTACTTC. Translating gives CASSPAGRLAGVSQYF. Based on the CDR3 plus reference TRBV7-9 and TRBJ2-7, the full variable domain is DTGVSQNPRHKITKRGQNVTFRCDPISEHNRLYWYRQTLGQGPEFLTYFQNEAQLEKSRLLSDRFSAERPKGSFSTLEIQRTEQGDSAMYLCASSPAGRLAGVSQYFGPGTRLTVT.

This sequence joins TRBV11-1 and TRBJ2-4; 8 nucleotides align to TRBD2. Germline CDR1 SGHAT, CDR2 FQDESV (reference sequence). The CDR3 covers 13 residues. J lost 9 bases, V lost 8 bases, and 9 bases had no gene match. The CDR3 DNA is TGTGCCAGCTCCAACGGGGGGGGCGGCATTCAGTACTTC. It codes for CASSNGGGGIQYF.

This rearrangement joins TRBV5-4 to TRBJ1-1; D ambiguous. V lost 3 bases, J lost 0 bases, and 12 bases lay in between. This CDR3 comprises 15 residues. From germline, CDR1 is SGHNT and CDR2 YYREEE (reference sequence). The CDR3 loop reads CASSSQTLMNTEAFF. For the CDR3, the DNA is TGTGCCAGCAGCTCCCAGACTCTAATGAACACTGAAGCTTTCTTT. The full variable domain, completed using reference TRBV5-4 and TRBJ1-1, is ETGVTQSPTHLIKTRGQQVTLRCSSQSGHNTVSWYQQALGQGPQFIFQYYREEENGRGNFPPRFSGLQFPNYSSELNVNALELDDSALYLCASSSQTLMNTEAFFGQGTRLTVV.

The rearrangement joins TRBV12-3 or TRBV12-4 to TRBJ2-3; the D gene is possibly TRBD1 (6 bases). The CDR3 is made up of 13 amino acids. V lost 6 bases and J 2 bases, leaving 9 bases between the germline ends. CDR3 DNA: TGTGCCAGCAGAAGGACAGTCACAGATACGCAGTATTTT. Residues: CASRRTVTDTQYF.

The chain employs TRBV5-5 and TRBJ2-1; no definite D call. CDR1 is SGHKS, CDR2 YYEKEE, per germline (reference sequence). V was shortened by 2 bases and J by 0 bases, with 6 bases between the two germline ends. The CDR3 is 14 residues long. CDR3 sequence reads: CASSFRSSYNEQFF. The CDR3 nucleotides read TGTGCCAGCAGCTTTCGGAGCTCCTACAATGAGCAGTTCTTC. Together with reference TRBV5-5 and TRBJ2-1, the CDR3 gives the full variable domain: DAGVTQSPTHLIKTRGQQVTLRCSPISGHKSVSWYQQVLGQGPQFIFQYYEKEERGRGNFPDRFSARQFPNYSSELNVNALLLGDSALYLCASSFRSSYNEQFFGPGTRLTVL.

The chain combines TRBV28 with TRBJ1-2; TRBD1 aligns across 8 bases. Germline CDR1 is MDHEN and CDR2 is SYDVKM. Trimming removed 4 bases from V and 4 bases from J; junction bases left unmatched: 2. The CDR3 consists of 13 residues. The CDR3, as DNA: TGTGCCAGCAGTTGGACAGGGTTCTATGGCTACACCTTC. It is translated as CASSWTGFYGYTF.

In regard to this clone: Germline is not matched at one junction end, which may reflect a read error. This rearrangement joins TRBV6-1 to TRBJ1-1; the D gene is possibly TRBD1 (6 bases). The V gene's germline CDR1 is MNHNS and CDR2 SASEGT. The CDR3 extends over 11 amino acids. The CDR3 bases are TGTGCCAGCAGTGATCCTGGACAGAAGACTTTT. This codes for CASSDPGQKTF.

CDR3 sequence: CASSILSSYNSPLHF. In DNA form, the CDR3 reads TGTGCCAGCAGTATCTTGAGCTCCTATAATTCACCCCTCCACTTT. The chain joins TRBV6-5 to TRBJ1-6; D uncertain. This CDR3 is built from 15 residues. Germline-derived CDR1 and CDR2 are MNHEY and SVGAGI. V lost 5 bases, J lost 0 bases, and 8 bases lay in between.

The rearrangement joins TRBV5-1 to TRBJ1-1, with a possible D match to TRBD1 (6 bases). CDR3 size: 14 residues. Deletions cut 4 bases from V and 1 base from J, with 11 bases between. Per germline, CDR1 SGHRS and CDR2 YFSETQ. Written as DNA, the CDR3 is TGCGCCAGCAGCGCGATGACAGGGAACACTGAAGCTTTCTTT. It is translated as CASSAMTGNTEAFF.

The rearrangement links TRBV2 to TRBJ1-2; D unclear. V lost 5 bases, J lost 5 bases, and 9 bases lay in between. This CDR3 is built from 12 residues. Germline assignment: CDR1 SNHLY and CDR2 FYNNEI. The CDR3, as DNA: TGTGCCAGCAGTCCCGAGTTATATGGCTACACCTTC. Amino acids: CASSPELYGYTF.

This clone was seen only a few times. CDR3: CASSPTGLMNSPLHF. CDR3 in DNA: TGTGCCAGCAGCCCCACGGGACTGATGAATTCACCCCTCCACTTT. This chain uses TRBV3-1 (or the pseudogene TRBV3-2) with TRBJ1-6; D perhaps matches TRBD1 (5 bases). From germline, CDR1 is LGHDT and CDR2 YNNKEL (reference sequence). CDR3 size: 15 residues. Trimming pared 4 bases from V and 7 bases from J, leaving 14 bases between.

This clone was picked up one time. The chain's CDR3 is CASSLRSVSQMGNGYTF. Here the CDR3 DNA reads TGTGCCAGCAGCTTGCGTAGCGTGTCTCAGATGGGGAATGGCTACACCTTC. The chain carries TRBV28 and TRBJ1-2; D ambiguous. Germline V gene sequence: CDR1 MDHEN, CDR2 SYDVKM. This CDR3 contains 17 residues. Trimming left V 6 bases short and J 6 bases short, with 26 bases between.

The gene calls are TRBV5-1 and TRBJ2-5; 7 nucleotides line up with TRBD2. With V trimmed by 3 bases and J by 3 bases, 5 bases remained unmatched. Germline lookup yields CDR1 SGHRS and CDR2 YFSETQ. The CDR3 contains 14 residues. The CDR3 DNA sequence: TGCGCCAGCAGCTCGCCGGGACTAAAAGAGACCCAGTACTTC. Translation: CASSSPGLKETQYF.

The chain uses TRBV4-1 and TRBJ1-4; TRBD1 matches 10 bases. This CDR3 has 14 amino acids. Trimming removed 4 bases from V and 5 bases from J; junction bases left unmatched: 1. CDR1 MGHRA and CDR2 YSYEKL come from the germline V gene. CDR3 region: CASSLGQGNEKLFF. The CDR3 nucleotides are TGCGCCAGCAGCCTGGGACAGGGGAATGAAAAACTGTTTTTT.

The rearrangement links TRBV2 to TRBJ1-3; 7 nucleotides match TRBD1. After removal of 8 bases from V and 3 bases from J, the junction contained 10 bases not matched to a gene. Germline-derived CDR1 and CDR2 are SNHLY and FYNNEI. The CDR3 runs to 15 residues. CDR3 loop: CASDSGTVYGNTIYF. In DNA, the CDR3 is TGTGCCAGCGACTCGGGGACAGTTTATGGAAACACCATATATTTT.

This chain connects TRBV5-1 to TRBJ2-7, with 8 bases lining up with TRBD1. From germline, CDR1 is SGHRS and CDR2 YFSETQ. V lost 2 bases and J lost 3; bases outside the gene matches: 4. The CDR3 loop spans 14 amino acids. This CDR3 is CASSFGQGIYEQYF. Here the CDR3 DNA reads TGCGCCAGCAGCTTCGGACAGGGAATCTACGAGCAGTACTTC.

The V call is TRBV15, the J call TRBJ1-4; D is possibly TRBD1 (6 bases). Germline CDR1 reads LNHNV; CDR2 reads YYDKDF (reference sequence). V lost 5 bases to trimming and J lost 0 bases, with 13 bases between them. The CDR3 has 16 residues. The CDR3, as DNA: TGTGCCACCAGCGCCCGACAGGTTTCAACTAATGAAAAACTGTTTTTT. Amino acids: CATSARQVSTNEKLFF. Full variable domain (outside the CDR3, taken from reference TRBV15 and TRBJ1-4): DAMVIQNPRYQVTQFGKPVTLSCSQTLNHNVMYWYQQKSSQAPKLLFHYYDKDFNNEADTPDNFQSRRPNTSFCFLDIRSPGLGDTAMYLCATSARQVSTNEKLFFGSGTQLSVL.